The present TCR beta chain was sequenced within a study of shared clonotypes between healthy human individuals. Looking at the study overall: Per-donor plates numbered three CD4 naive, three CD4 memory, two CD8 naive and one CD8 memory.

Generated by immunoSEQ multiplex PCR, the TCRdb table keeps only in-frame clones and is missing some. The sample lists over 700,000 clones, over 60% occurring once. Germline V CDR1 and CDR2: MDHEN, SYDVKM. V shed 5 bases and J shed 1 base, with 14 bases lying between them. This CDR3 comprises 15 residues. The sequence came from a woman aged 30 to 39 in good health. The V gene is TRBV28, the J gene TRBJ2-5, with D possibly being TRBD1 (6 bases). Material for sequencing was memory CD4+ T cells sorted from blood. Subset meaning: CD45RA-negative fraction. The CDR3, as DNA: TGTGCCAGCAGTAGACAGACAGGTTTCCAAGAGACCCAGTACTTC. The encoded protein is CASSRQTGFQETQYF.